This T cell receptor beta chain was obtained from a study of blood T cell repertoires in COVID-19. The overall study: Sites in the United States, Italy and Spain provided acute and convalescent COVID-19 samples. The analysed material was cDNA or gDNA that came from T cells, B-cell-depleted T cells, or PBMCs.

In the original analysis: Estimation of nucleated cell counts was performed using reference gene primer amplification. The method was immunoSEQ multiplex PCR; TCRdb's version includes in-frame clones alone and lacks a portion of them. Clone size and V and J calls were adopted from that table, with D and trimming inferred from the DNA. The sample consists of about 160,000 clones, roughly four fifths of them appearing once. Trimming removed 3 bases at V and 3 bases at J, with 13 bases between. This CDR3 region has 14 residues. Looked up from germline, CDR1 is SQVTM and CDR2 is ANQGSEA. The sequence came from a man between 60 and 75 years old with active or convalescent COVID-19. The chain is built from TRBV29-1 and TRBJ2-3; D is possibly TRBD1 (6 bases). The source material was peripheral blood. CDR3 nucleotides: TGCAGCGTTGATTCAGGGGCCGGTACAGATACGCAGTATTTT. Protein: CSVDSGAGTDTQYF.